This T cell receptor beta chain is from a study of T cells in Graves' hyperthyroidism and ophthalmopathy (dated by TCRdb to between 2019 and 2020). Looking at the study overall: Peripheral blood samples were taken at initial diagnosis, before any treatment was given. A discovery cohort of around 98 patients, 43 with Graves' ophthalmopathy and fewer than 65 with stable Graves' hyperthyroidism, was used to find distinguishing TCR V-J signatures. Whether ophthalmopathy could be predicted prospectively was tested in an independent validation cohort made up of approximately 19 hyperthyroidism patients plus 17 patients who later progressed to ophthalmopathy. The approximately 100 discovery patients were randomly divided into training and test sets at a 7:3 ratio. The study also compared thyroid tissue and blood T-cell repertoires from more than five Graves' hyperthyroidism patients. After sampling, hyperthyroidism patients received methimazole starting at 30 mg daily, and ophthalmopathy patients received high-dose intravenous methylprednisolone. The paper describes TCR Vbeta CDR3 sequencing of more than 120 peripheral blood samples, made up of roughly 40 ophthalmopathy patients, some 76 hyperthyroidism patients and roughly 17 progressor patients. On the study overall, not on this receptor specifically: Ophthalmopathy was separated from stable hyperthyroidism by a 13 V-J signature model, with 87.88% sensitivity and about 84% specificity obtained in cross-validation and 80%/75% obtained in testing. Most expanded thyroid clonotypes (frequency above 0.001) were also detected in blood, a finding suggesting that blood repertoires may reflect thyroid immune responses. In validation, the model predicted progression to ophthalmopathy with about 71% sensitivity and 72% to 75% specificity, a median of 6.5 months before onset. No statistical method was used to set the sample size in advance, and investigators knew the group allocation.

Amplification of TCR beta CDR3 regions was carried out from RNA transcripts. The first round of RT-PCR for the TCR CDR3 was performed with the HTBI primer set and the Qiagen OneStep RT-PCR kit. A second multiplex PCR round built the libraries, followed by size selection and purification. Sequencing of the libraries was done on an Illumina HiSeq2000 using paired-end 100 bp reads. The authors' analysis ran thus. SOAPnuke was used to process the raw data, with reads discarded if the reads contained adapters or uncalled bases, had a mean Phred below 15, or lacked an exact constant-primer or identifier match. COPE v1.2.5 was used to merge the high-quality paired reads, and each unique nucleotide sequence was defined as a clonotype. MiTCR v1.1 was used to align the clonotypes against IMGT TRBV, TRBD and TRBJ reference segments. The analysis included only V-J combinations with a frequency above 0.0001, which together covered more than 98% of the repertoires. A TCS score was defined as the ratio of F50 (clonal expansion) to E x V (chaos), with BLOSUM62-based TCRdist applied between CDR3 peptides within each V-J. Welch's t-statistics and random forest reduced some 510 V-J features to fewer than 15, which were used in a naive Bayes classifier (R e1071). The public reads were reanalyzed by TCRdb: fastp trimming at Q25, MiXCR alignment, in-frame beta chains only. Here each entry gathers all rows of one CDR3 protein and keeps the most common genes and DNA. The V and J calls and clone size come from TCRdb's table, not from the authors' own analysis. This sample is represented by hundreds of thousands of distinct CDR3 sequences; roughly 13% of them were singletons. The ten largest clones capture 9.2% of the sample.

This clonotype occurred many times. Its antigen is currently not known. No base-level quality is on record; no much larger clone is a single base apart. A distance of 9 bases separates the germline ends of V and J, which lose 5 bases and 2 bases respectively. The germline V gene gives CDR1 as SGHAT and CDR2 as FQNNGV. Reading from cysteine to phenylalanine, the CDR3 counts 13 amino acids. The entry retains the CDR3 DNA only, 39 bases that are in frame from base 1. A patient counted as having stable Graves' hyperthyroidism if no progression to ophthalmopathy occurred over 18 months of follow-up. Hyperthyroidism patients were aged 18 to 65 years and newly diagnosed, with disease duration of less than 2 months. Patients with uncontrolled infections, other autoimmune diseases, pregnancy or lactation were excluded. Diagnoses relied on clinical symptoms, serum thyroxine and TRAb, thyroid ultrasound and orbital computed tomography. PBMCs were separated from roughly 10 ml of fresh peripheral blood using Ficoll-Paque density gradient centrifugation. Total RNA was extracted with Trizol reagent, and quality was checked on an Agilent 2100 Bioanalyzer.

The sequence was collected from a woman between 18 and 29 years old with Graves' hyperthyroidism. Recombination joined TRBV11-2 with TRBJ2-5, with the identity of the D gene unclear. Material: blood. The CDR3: CASSPTVQETQYF. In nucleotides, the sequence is TGTGCCAGCAGCCCCACAGTACAAGAGACCCAGTACTTC.